This entry is about one TCR beta chain. Its antigen remains unidentified. The data derive from a study of cytomegalovirus exposure and HLA in healthy donors. Notes on the study in general: The authors reported that TCR beta sequences could predict HLA-A and HLA-B alleles. These predictions were accurate for most subjects in the first cohort. In vitro checks showed that three CMV-associated chains really do target CMV antigens.

Donors had nominal health at sampling but likely had unrecorded immune exposures. The PCR employed 60 Vbeta primers together with 13 Jbeta primers. As originally analysed: Later work found approximately 80 million unique TCR beta chains, with 9.5 million to 14 million shared. Sequenced by immunoSEQ multiplex PCR; TCRdb stores in-frame clones only, minus some. For V, J and clone size, that table is used; D and trimming come from the DNA. The data hold 150,000 to 200,000 clones, with about 80% observed a single time. The TCR originated in a woman in her 40s in good health and CMV-seronegative. Sequencing was done on a sample of PBMCs.

DNA of the CDR3: TGCGCCAGCAGCTTGGGGCCTGCCGGGGGGGGCACAGATACGCAGTATTTT. It encodes CASSLGPAGGGTDTQYF. The V and J genes are TRBV5-1 and TRBJ2-3; 8 bases are a match to TRBD2. With V trimmed by 0 bases and J by 1 base, 7 bases remained unmatched. Germline CDR1 is SGHRS and CDR2 is YFSETQ. There are 17 residues in the CDR3.